This section outlines one T cell receptor (beta chain) sequence together with its context. CDR1 and CDR2 from the germline V gene are MDHEN and SYDVKM. V lost 4 bases and J lost 1, with 10 bases in between. The CDR3 extends over 14 amino acids. The data belong to a study of blood T cell repertoires in COVID-19. Study details: The United States, Italy and Spain provided the acute and convalescent COVID-19 samples. PBMCs, B-cell-depleted T cells, or T cells were the source of the cDNA or gDNA that made up the material.

Repertoires were generated with immunoSEQ multiplex PCR, while TCRdb's copy carries only in-frame clones and drops some. This table holds 250,000 to 350,000 clones, about 88% found once. The chain combines TRBV28 with TRBJ1-1, with a tentative D call TRBD1 (6 bases). The source is a woman aged 60-70 years in a cohort exposed to, infected with or recovered from COVID-19 (not recorded which). Sequencing used PBMCs or T cells enriched from blood (not recorded which). In DNA form, the CDR3 reads TGTGCCAGCAGTTCACAGGGCTCGAACACTGAAGCTTTCTTT. It yields the protein CASSSQGSNTEAFF.